The 30 T cell receptor beta chains given below trace back to one sample, sequenced in a study of CD4 and CD8 cells across lung adenocarcinoma regions. Each CDR3 protein gets one entry after TCRdb re-called the PCR reads with MiXCR. Counted here are just under 10,000 distinct CDR3 sequences, about half occurring once; the ten biggest clones make up approximately 17%. Input material: CD4+ T cells from the margin of a lung tumor. The receptors come from a male donor with lung adenocarcinoma. The CD4 and CD8 labels of this study may be unreliable.

The CDR3: CAGSEGRVLETQYF. The CDR3 DNA reads as TGTGCGGGCAGTGAGGGGCGAGTACTAGAGACCCAGTACTTC. This chain joins TRBV6-1 and TRBJ2-5; the D call may be TRBD1 or TRBD2 (5 bases each). The germline gives CDR1 MNHNS, CDR2 SASEGT. The CDR3 sequence is 14 residues long.

This clonotype counts as medium-sized. J is TRBJ2-5 and V is TRBV6-1, with TRBD2 as a possible D gene (6 bases). V was shortened by 3 bases and J by 4 bases, with 15 bases between the two germline ends. The CDR3 spans 15 residues. The germline V gene encodes CDR1 MNHNS and CDR2 SASEGT. Here the CDR3 reads CASSDMEGSAETQYF. CDR3 nucleotide sequence: TGTGCCAGCAGTGATATGGAGGGGTCGGCAGAGACCCAGTACTTC.

The gene calls are TRBV6-1 and TRBJ2-3, with D possibly being TRBD1 (6 bases). Deletions cut 6 bases from V and 3 bases from J, with 13 bases between. The CDR3 spans 14 residues. Germline V gene data show CDR1 as MNHNS and CDR2 as SASEGT. The CDR3 loop is CASRADSFTDTQYF. The CDR3 DNA is TGTGCCAGCAGGGCGGACAGTTTTACAGATACGCAGTATTTT.

The V call is TRBV6-5, the J call TRBJ2-2; 8 nucleotides align to TRBD2. Germline CDR1 MNHEY, CDR2 SVGAGI. With V trimmed by 2 bases and J by 7 bases, 6 bases remained unmatched. This CDR3 is 15 amino acids long. CDR3 loop: CASSYVGGGVGELFF. DNA for the CDR3: TGTGCCAGCAGTTACGTCGGGGGGGGGGTCGGGGAGCTGTTTTTT.

This chain joins TRBV6-1 and TRBJ2-2; D ambiguous. CDR3 length equals 14 residues. Trimming removed 5 bases from V and 5 bases from J, with 12 bases in between. Germline V gene lookup returns CDR1 MNHNS and CDR2 SASEGT. Here the CDR3 reads CASSPRRWTGELFF. The DNA for the CDR3 is TGTGCCAGCAGTCCCAGACGGTGGACCGGGGAGCTGTTTTTT.

This clonotype was found many times. The J gene is TRBJ2-5, the V gene TRBV12-3 or TRBV12-4; no definite D call. Trimming removed 2 bases from V and 1 base from J, with 8 bases in between. The CDR3 sequence is 14 residues long. The CDR3 DNA sequence: TGTGCCAGCAGTTTAAGGGCAGTCCAAGAGACCCAGTACTTC. Its translation: CASSLRAVQETQYF.

In this sample, this clonotype turned up a few times. The V call is TRBV7-9, the J call TRBJ2-7, with D tentatively TRBD1 or TRBD2 (6 bases each). Per germline, CDR1 SEHNR and CDR2 FQNEAQ (reference sequence). The CDR3 consists of 15 residues. V dropped 5 bases and J dropped 2 bases, with 16 bases sitting between them. The DNA of the CDR3 is TGTGCCAGCAGCGTAAGCAGGGGAGGACCCTACGAGCAGTACTTC. It encodes CASSVSRGGPYEQYF.

The rearrangement uses TRBV7-9 and TRBJ2-5; 10 nucleotides align to TRBD1. The J call may be in error: the DNA end matches TRBJ2-7 better. Germline assignment: CDR1 SEHNR and CDR2 FQNEAQ (reference sequence). The CDR3 runs to 14 residues. The CDR3 is CASSPGTGAYEQYF. The DNA for the CDR3 is TGTGCCAGCAGCCCCGGGACAGGGGCCTACGAGCAGTACTTC.

This clonotype has just a few counts. V gene TRBV25-1 combines with J gene TRBJ2-1; 8 bases fit TRBD1. Trimming took 1 base from V and 2 from J; bases not matched to a gene: 4. Germline V gene lookup returns CDR1 MGHDK and CDR2 SYGVNS. The CDR3 loop spans 16 amino acids. CDR3 residues: CASSEFQGAAYNEQFF. The CDR3 DNA sequence: TGTGCCAGCAGTGAATTTCAGGGGGCGGCCTACAATGAGCAGTTCTTC. Supplemented by reference TRBV25-1 and TRBJ2-1, the full variable domain reads EADIYQTPRYLVIGTGKKITLECSQTMGHDKMYWYQQDPGMELHLIHYSYGVNSTEKGDLSSESTVSRIRTEHFPLTLESARPSHTSQYLCASSEFQGAAYNEQFFGPGTRLTVL.

The chain combines TRBV9 with TRBJ1-5; D is undetermined. This CDR3 comprises 13 residues. V was cut by 6 bases and J by 1 base, with 8 bases left in between. CDR1 is SGDLS, CDR2 YYNGEE, per germline. CDR3 DNA: TGTGCCAGCACCCGATTAAGCAATCAGCCCCAGCATTTT. Its protein is CASTRLSNQPQHF.

To note about this clonotype: At one boundary the junction diverges from the germline segment, which might be a read error. The V call is TRBV27, the J call TRBJ2-5, with 10 bases lining up with TRBD2. Germline V gene lookup returns CDR1 MNHEY and CDR2 SMNVEV (reference sequence). The CDR3 runs 19 residues. The CDR3: CASRPGGVAGGRGTDTQYF. In DNA form, the CDR3 reads TGTGCCAGCCGCCCTGGAGGGGTAGCGGGGGGCAGGGGGACAGATACGCAGTATTTC.

This clonotype has at least ten counts. The V and J genes are TRBV7-6 and TRBJ2-1; 7 nucleotides align to TRBD2. This CDR3 is built from 14 residues. Trimming at V came to 5 bases and at J to 12 bases, leaving 13 bases not matched to a gene. CDR1 is SGHVS, CDR2 FNYEAQ, per germline. CDR3 sequence reads: CASSPSGLFFAQFF. The CDR3 DNA reads TGTGCCAGCAGCCCGTCGGGACTATTTTTTGCGCAGTTCTTC.

The chain employs TRBV4-2 and TRBJ2-7; 7 bases agree with TRBD2. V gave up 4 bases and J gave up 0 bases; unmatched junction bases: 6. Germline V gene lookup returns CDR1 LGHNA and CDR2 YNFKEQ. This CDR3 is built from 15 residues. Written as DNA, the CDR3 is TGTGCCAGCAGCCCAGATGGGAGGGACTCCTACGAGCAGTACTTC. Encoded protein: CASSPDGRDSYEQYF.

This clonotype came up a few times. The rearrangement uses TRBV6-1 and TRBJ2-5; D not resolved. The DNA end lines up better with TRBJ2-7; the J call may be wrong. This CDR3 contains 14 residues. Germline CDR1 reads MNHNS; CDR2 reads SASEGT. CDR3 sequence reads: CASSVGRGLYEQYF. The CDR3 DNA follows: TGTGCCAGCAGTGTGGGTCGCGGCCTCTACGAGCAGTACTTC.

A note on this clonotype: Relative to the germline gene, one junction end is altered; a read error may explain this. The chain links TRBV4-1 to TRBJ2-1; TRBD1 matches 9 bases. Germline CDR1 is MGHRA and CDR2 is YSYEKL. The CDR3 contains 15 residues. The CDR3 DNA sequence: TGCGCCAGCAGCCCCCAAGAACAGGGGGCAGATGAGCAGCTCTTC. This sequence encodes CASSPQEQGADEQLF.

The V gene is TRBV6-1, the J gene TRBJ2-1; 10 bases line up with TRBD1. Trimming removed 7 bases from V and 12 bases from J; junction bases left unmatched: 3. Germline V gene sequence: CDR1 MNHNS, CDR2 SASEGT. The CDR3 contains 11 residues. The CDR3 spells CASKRQGAQFF. The CDR3 DNA reads TGTGCCAGCAAAAGACAGGGGGCGCAGTTCTTC.

This clonotype appeared a single time. The chain is built from TRBV6-2 or TRBV6-3 and TRBJ2-2; 10 bases are shared with TRBD2. From germline, CDR1 is MNHEY and CDR2 SVGEGT. This CDR3 comprises 17 residues. J gave up 3 bases and V 3 bases, and 7 bases lay outside the gene matches. The CDR3 here is CASSYSSGGADTGELFF. CDR3 DNA sequence: TGTGCCAGCAGTTATTCAAGCGGGGGGGCCGACACCGGGGAGCTGTTTTTT.

This sequence joins TRBV6-1 and TRBJ2-1; possible D gene TRBD2, 6 bases. The DNA end is a closer match to TRBJ2-5, so the J assignment may be wrong. The length of the CDR3 is 14 residues. Germline assignment: CDR1 MNHNS and CDR2 SASEGT. The CDR3 region is CASSEGGEVETQYF. The CDR3 bases are TGTGCCAGCAGTGAAGGGGGGGAGGTAGAGACCCAGTACTTC.

This clonotype was observed a few times. A much larger clone lies one base from this, so it may be a read error. The chain uses TRBV6-1 and TRBJ2-1, with 7 bases lining up with TRBD1. There are 14 residues in the CDR3. Trimming at V came to 2 bases and at J to 10 bases, leaving 8 bases not matched to a gene. The germline gives CDR1 MNHNS, CDR2 SASEGT. CDR3 coding DNA: TGTGCCAGCAGTGAAATTAACAGAGGGGGCGAGCAGTTCTTC. Translating gives CASSEINRGGEQFF.

This clonotype was picked up a small number of times. V and J are TRBV10-1 and TRBJ2-3, with 8 bases aligning to TRBD1. V dropped 3 bases and J dropped 6; count of bases not matched to a gene: 8. Germline CDR1 and CDR2: WNHNN and SYGVQD (reference sequence). This CDR3 is 15 amino acids long. The chain's CDR3 is CASSDYQGAADTQYF. In nucleotides, the CDR3 is TGCGCCAGCAGTGACTATCAGGGGGCTGCGGATACGCAGTATTTT.

The genes are TRBV6-1 and TRBJ2-1, with TRBD2 matching over 9 bases. V was clipped by 6 bases and J by 0 bases; unmatched bases: 3. Germline V lookup: CDR1 MNHNS, CDR2 SASEGT. This CDR3 contains 15 residues. For the CDR3, the DNA is TGTGCCAGCAGGTTTAGCGGGAGCTCCTACAATGAGCAGTTCTTC. Its translation is CASRFSGSSYNEQFF.

The chain uses TRBV15 and TRBJ2-5, with 8 bases matching TRBD2. The DNA end is more similar to TRBJ2-7, so the J call may be wrong. The CDR3 extends over 14 amino acids. Germline V gene data show CDR1 as LNHNV and CDR2 as YYDKDF (reference sequence). The CDR3 region is CATSRNNGRDEQYF. The CDR3 bases are TGTGCCACCAGCAGGAACAACGGGAGGGACGAGCAGTACTTC.

This clonotype appeared a few times. The chain is built from TRBV6-1 and TRBJ1-2, with 8 bases fitting TRBD1. The ends lost 7 bases at V and 6 bases at J; junction bases unmatched: 4. The CDR3 is 12 residues long. Germline V gene data show CDR1 as MNHNS and CDR2 as SASEGT. CDR3 amino acids: CASTDRVHGYTF. The CDR3 coding sequence is TGTGCCAGCACGGACAGGGTCCATGGCTACACCTTC.

The chain carries TRBV3-1 and TRBJ2-1; 10 positions match TRBD2. J lost 4 bases, V lost 1 base, and 4 bases had no gene match. The germline V gene encodes CDR1 LGHDT and CDR2 YNNKEL (reference sequence). This CDR3 is built from 16 residues. The CDR3 DNA sequence: TGTGCCAGCAGCCAAGGCCGGACTAGCGGATACAATGAGCAGTTCTTC. Amino acid sequence: CASSQGRTSGYNEQFF.

The CDR3 nucleotides are TGTGCCAGCTCACCATCCAGTTCGAACACCGGGGAGCTGTTTTTT. Residues: CASSPSSSNTGELFF. This chain uses TRBV18 with TRBJ2-2; D unresolved. The V end lost 2 bases, the J end lost 0 bases, and 7 bases lay between the germline ends. Germline V lookup: CDR1 KGHSH, CDR2 LQKENI. CDR3 length: 15 amino acids.

This chain links TRBV27 with TRBJ1-1, with TRBD1 matching 12 bases. V dropped 4 bases and J dropped 5; count of bases not matched to a gene: 5. Germline CDR1 reads MNHEY; CDR2 reads SMNVEV (reference sequence). This CDR3 has 15 amino acids. The CDR3 is CASSSGQGAETEAFF. DNA of the CDR3: TGTGCCAGCAGTTCGGGACAGGGGGCAGAGACTGAAGCTTTCTTT.

This clonotype came up once. The chain has TRBV7-8 and TRBJ2-2; D call uncertain. Trimming removed 6 bases at V and 1 base at J, with 12 bases between. CDR3 size: 15 residues. The germline CDR1 and CDR2 sequences are SGHVS and FQNEAQ. The CDR3 region is CASSLGTWNTGELFF. CDR3 nucleotide sequence: TGTGCCAGCAGTCTAGGTACATGGAACACCGGGGAGCTGTTTTTT.

The chain recombines TRBV6-4 with TRBJ2-5; TRBD2 aligns across 10 bases. Losses at the gene ends were 5 bases for V and 8 bases for J; bases not matched to a gene: 23. Germline V gives CDR1 MRHNA, CDR2 SNTAGT. This CDR3 region has 19 residues. CDR3 amino acids: CASSLTAASGGCDTDTQYF. The CDR3 DNA follows: TGTGCCAGCAGTCTCACGGCGGCTAGCGGGGGCTGTGACACAGATACCCAGTACTTC.

This rearrangement joins TRBV27 to TRBJ2-5; D ambiguous. Gene TRBJ2-7 matches the end of the DNA better, so the J call may be wrong. The CDR3 length is 14 residues. CDR1 is MNHEY and CDR2 is SMNVEV in the germline V gene (reference sequence). CDR3 nucleotide sequence: TGTGCCAGCAGTTTACACAGTTTTGACTACGAGCAGTACTTC. It specifies CASSLHSFDYEQYF.

The chain links TRBV10-2 to TRBJ1-2, with unresolved D. Germline V gene data show CDR1 as WSHSY and CDR2 as SAAADI. The CDR3 runs 13 residues. V lost 4 bases and J lost 6, with 12 bases in between. The CDR3 here is CASSVSGLDGYTF. The CDR3 coding sequence is TGCGCCAGCAGTGTCTCTGGGCTTGATGGCTACACCTTC.